Shown below are 18 T cell receptor beta chains from a single sample sequenced in a study of blood T cell repertoires in COVID-19. The data were produced by immunoSEQ multiplex PCR, yet TCRdb's version contains in-frame clones alone and is incomplete. This sample has around 120,000 clones, with about 90% found just once. The sample consisted of peripheral blood. These receptors were collected from a woman aged 60-75 years with COVID-19, enrolled during active disease.

The chain couples TRBV6-4 to TRBJ2-1; D may be TRBD2 (7 bases). The CDR3 is 15 amino acids. Germline V gives CDR1 MRHNA, CDR2 SNTAGT. Between the trimmed V and J ends, which lost 5 bases and 9 bases, there was a span of 20 bases. The CDR3 DNA reads as TGTGCCAGCAGTCCCCGGGGGGCTTTGGCCAGTGAGCAGTTCTTC. Encoded protein: CASSPRGALASEQFF.

The genes are TRBV7-3 and TRBJ1-1; D may be TRBD1 (5 bases). There are 14 residues in the CDR3. Germline V CDR1 and CDR2: SGHTA, FQGTGA. V was trimmed by 5 bases and J by 5 bases, leaving 15 bases between them. The CDR3 bases are TGTGCCAGCAGCCCAGGGACTTCGAAGACTGAAGCTTTCTTT. Amino acid sequence: CASSPGTSKTEAFF.

This clone has only one observation. V is TRBV30 and J is TRBJ2-5; TRBD1 aligns across 9 bases. The CDR3 has 12 residues. Germline-derived CDR1 and CDR2 are GTSNPN and SVGIG (reference sequence). The junction had 3 bases not matched to a gene; V was cut back by 3 bases and J by 7 bases. CDR3 loop: CAWRPTGGTQYF. The CDR3 DNA is TGTGCCTGGAGGCCGACAGGGGGGACCCAGTACTTC.

The genes are TRBV5-1 and TRBJ2-3, with a weak D call TRBD2 (6 bases). CDR1 and CDR2 (germline): SGHRS, YFSETQ. V was cut by 3 bases and J by 6 bases, with 20 bases left in between. The CDR3 length is 16 residues. The CDR3 is CASSSGTGYGGDTQYF. The CDR3 region has the DNA TGCGCCAGCAGCTCGGGAACCGGGTATGGAGGGGATACGCAGTATTTT.

This clone turned up a few times. V usage is TRBV5-1 and J usage is TRBJ1-6; D possibly corresponds to TRBD1 (6 bases). CDR3 length: 13 residues. CDR1 SGHRS and CDR2 YFSETQ come from the germline V gene. Trimming cost V 3 bases and J 10 bases, with 11 bases left between them. The CDR3 region is CASSSDSKSPLHF. The CDR3 nucleotides are TGCGCCAGCAGCTCGGACAGTAAGTCACCCCTCCACTTT.

The chain employs TRBV11-1 and TRBJ2-7; D perhaps matches TRBD2 (5 bases). Germline loops: CDR1 SGHAT, CDR2 FQDESV (reference sequence). V lost 1 base and J lost 0, with 10 bases in between. CDR3 length equals 15 residues. The CDR3 is CASSLVGISSYEQYF. In DNA form, the CDR3 reads TGTGCCAGCAGCTTAGTCGGGATAAGCTCCTACGAGCAGTACTTC.

The chain has TRBV6-1 and TRBJ2-1, with 12 bases identical to TRBD2. The germline CDR1 and CDR2 sequences are MNHNS and SASEGT. This CDR3 contains 15 residues. The J segment lost 6 bases and the V segment lost 3 bases, leaving 3 bases of the junction unmatched. CDR3 nucleotide sequence: TGTGCCAGCAGTGACCTAGCGGGGGGGCTCAATGAGCAGTTCTTC. Its protein is CASSDLAGGLNEQFF.

CDR3 residues: CASSVGHISTDTQYF. CDR3 nucleotides: TGCGCCAGCAGCGTGGGACACATAAGCACAGATACGCAGTATTTT. This sequence joins TRBV4-1 and TRBJ2-3; D may be TRBD1 (6 bases). Trimming removed 5 bases at V and 0 bases at J, with 12 bases between. The CDR3 consists of 15 residues. CDR1 and CDR2 (germline): MGHRA, YSYEKL.

The chain has TRBV3-1 (or the pseudogene TRBV3-2) and TRBJ1-2; D is unresolved. There are 14 residues in the CDR3. Looked up from germline, CDR1 is LGHDT and CDR2 is YNNKEL (reference sequence). Trimming shortened V by 1 base and J by 8 bases, and 14 bases separated the two germline ends. The CDR3 sequence: CASSQGSRVEGYTF. CDR3 DNA sequence: TGTGCCAGCAGCCAAGGGTCCCGGGTGGAGGGCTACACCTTC.

This sequence joins TRBV11-1 and TRBJ2-7; 7 bases align to TRBD1. The trim removed 0 bases at V and 3 bases at J, leaving 2 bases unmatched. This CDR3 region has 14 residues. The V gene's germline CDR1 is SGHAT and CDR2 FQDESV (reference sequence). The CDR3 DNA sequence: TGTGCCAGCAGCTTAGCCGGGACAGACTACGAGCAGTACTTC. Protein sequence: CASSLAGTDYEQYF.

This chain links TRBV19 with TRBJ2-3; 7 nucleotides align to TRBD1. V shed 6 bases and J 3 bases; nucleotides not matched to a gene: 3. The CDR3 consists of 13 residues. The germline gives CDR1 LNHDA, CDR2 SQIVND (reference sequence). The CDR3 spells CASRTGLTDTQYF. The CDR3 nucleotides are TGTGCCAGTAGGACAGGGCTGACAGATACGCAGTATTTT.

The chain carries TRBV2 and TRBJ1-2, with a possible D match to TRBD1 (5 bases). V shed 7 bases and J shed 5 bases, with 11 bases lying between them. CDR3 size: 12 residues. The germline CDR1 and CDR2 sequences are SNHLY and FYNNEI. The CDR3 DNA is TGTGCCAGCATCTTAGGGGTGTATGGCTACACCTTC. It yields the protein CASILGVYGYTF.

The rearrangement links TRBV18 to TRBJ2-3; TRBD2 matches at 7 bases. V shed 2 bases and J 3 bases; nucleotides not matched to a gene: 5. Per germline, CDR1 KGHSH and CDR2 LQKENI. This CDR3 has 15 residues. The CDR3 spells CASSPSGGKTDTQYF. CDR3 DNA sequence: TGTGCCAGCTCACCATCCGGGGGGAAAACAGATACGCAGTATTTT.

The rearrangement uses TRBV25-1 and TRBJ1-2; the match to TRBD1 covers 7 bases. Germline trimming cut 2 bases from V and 8 bases from J; bases unmatched to any gene: 14. CDR1 is MGHDK, CDR2 SYGVNS, per germline. This CDR3 is 16 amino acids long. CDR3 coding DNA: TGTGCCAGCAGTGAAGAATGGAAGGGGGCCGAAAACGGCTACACCTTC. Amino acid sequence: CASSEEWKGAENGYTF.

The chain employs TRBV2 and TRBJ2-7, with D perhaps TRBD1 (6 bases). The CDR3 totals 16 residues. Trimming removed 5 bases at V and 3 bases at J, with 20 bases between. Germline V lookup: CDR1 SNHLY, CDR2 FYNNEI. In nucleotides, the CDR3 is TGTGCCAGCAGTCCTACGTTTTTGGACAGTCTCTACGAGCAGTACTTC. Its protein product is CASSPTFLDSLYEQYF.

This rearrangement joins TRBV11-2 to TRBJ1-3; D is perhaps TRBD1 (5 bases). Germline V gene sequence: CDR1 SGHAT, CDR2 FQNNGV. The CDR3 is 14 amino acids. The V end lost 3 bases, the J end lost 4 bases, and 10 bases lay between the germline ends. The CDR3 sequence: CASSLTVRGNTIYF. The DNA for the CDR3 is TGTGCCAGCAGCTTGACAGTCCGGGGAAACACCATATATTTT.

This chain links TRBV6-5 with TRBJ1-1, with 10 bases lining up with TRBD1. The CDR3 is 13 residues long. J lost 2 bases, V lost 10 bases, and 4 bases had no gene match. Germline V gene data show CDR1 as MNHEY and CDR2 as SVGAGI. The CDR3 region is CATWDRGNTEAFF. CDR3 DNA: TGTGCCACCTGGGACAGGGGAAACACTGAAGCTTTCTTT.

This chain links TRBV4-3 with TRBJ2-1; the D is unclear. V was trimmed by 4 bases and J by 9 bases, leaving 16 bases between them. The CDR3 consists of 14 residues. Germline assignment: CDR1 LGHNA and CDR2 YSLEER. The CDR3 DNA follows: TGCGCCAGCAGCCCATTGAGTAGCCTCAGTGAGCAGTTCTTC. Protein product: CASSPLSSLSEQFF.